The 13 T cell receptor beta chains listed next were all sequenced from one sample in a study of cytomegalovirus exposure and HLA in healthy donors. Primers for the PCR totalled 60 Vbeta and 13 Jbeta. Repertoires were generated with immunoSEQ multiplex PCR, while TCRdb's copy carries only in-frame clones and drops some. The profile shows tens of thousands of clones, around 78% of them singletons. Sequenced input: PBMCs. The receptors were sampled from a male donor in good health and CMV-seropositive.

V gene TRBV7-2 combines with J gene TRBJ2-1; 9 bases line up with TRBD1. The CDR3 contains 15 residues. CDR1 and CDR2 (germline): SGHTA, FQGNSA. J lost 12 bases, V lost 4 bases, and 13 bases had no gene match. CDR3 loop: CASSSPGQGVRRQFF. CDR3 bases: TGTGCCAGCAGCTCACCGGGACAGGGAGTCCGGAGGCAGTTCTTC. Using reference TRBV7-2 and TRBJ2-1 for the parts outside the CDR3, the full variable domain is GAGVSQSPSNKVTEKGKDVELRCDPISGHTALYWYRQSLGQGLEFLIYFQGNSAPDKSGLPSDRFSAERTGGSVSTLTIQRTQQEDSAVYLCASSSPGQGVRRQFFGPGTRLTVL.

The J gene is TRBJ2-1, the V gene TRBV7-3; no firm D call. The V gene lost 3 bases and the J gene lost 9 bases, with 21 bases spanning the gap. CDR1 is SGHTA and CDR2 is FQGTGA in the germline V gene. The length of the CDR3 is 16 residues. This CDR3 is CASSLAPTEPLGEQFF. In DNA form, the CDR3 reads TGTGCCAGCAGCTTGGCCCCAACGGAGCCTCTCGGTGAGCAGTTCTTC. The full variable domain, rest sourced from reference TRBV7-3 and TRBJ2-1, is GAGVSQTPSNKVTEKGKYVELRCDPISGHTALYWYRQSLGQGPEFLIYFQGTGAADDSGLPNDRFFAVRPEGSVSTLKIQRTERGDSAVYLCASSLAPTEPLGEQFFGPGTRLTVL.

The chain is built from TRBV28 and TRBJ2-7; D gene uncertain. Germline loops: CDR1 MDHEN, CDR2 SYDVKM. Trimming left V 3 bases short and J 2 bases short, with 14 bases between. This CDR3 has 15 residues. The DNA of the CDR3 is TGTGCCAGCAGTTTGGGCTTCACGGCCACCTACGAGCAGTACTTC. Its protein is CASSLGFTATYEQYF.

The sample holds one count of this clone. The gene calls are TRBV27 and TRBJ2-7, with 7 bases fitting TRBD1. The CDR3 runs to 16 residues. The V and J ends lost 0 bases and 3 bases, in that order; junction bases with no gene match: 8. The germline V gene has CDR1 MNHEY and CDR2 SMNVEV (reference sequence). The CDR3 protein is CASSLSSPGQSYEQYF. DNA of the CDR3: TGTGCCAGCAGTTTATCTAGCCCGGGACAGAGCTACGAGCAGTACTTC.

The rearrangement links TRBV7-6 to TRBJ1-1; TRBD1 agrees at 8 bases. The CDR3 has 18 amino acids. Germline trimming cut 5 bases from V and 1 base from J; bases unmatched to any gene: 15. Germline V gene data show CDR1 as SGHVS and CDR2 as FNYEAQ. Here the CDR3 reads CASSPTFAGGIRNTEAFF. The CDR3 DNA reads TGTGCCAGCAGCCCCACCTTTGCAGGGGGCATCCGGAACACTGAAGCTTTCTTT.

The rearrangement joins TRBV29-1 to TRBJ1-1; D is undetermined. The V and J ends lost 6 bases and 11 bases respectively, with 7 bases between them. Per the germline V gene, CDR1 is SQVTM and CDR2 is ANQGSEA. The CDR3 runs to 8 residues. Here the CDR3 reads CSVSGAFF. In DNA form, the CDR3 reads TGCAGCGTCTCGGGGGCTTTCTTT.

The rearrangement links TRBV18 to TRBJ1-1, with D tentatively TRBD1 (5 bases). Germline assignment: CDR1 KGHSH and CDR2 LQKENI. The CDR3 extends over 15 amino acids. V was shortened by 0 bases and J by 2 bases, with 10 bases between the two germline ends. In nucleotides, the CDR3 is TGTGCCAGCTCACCACCTAGACAGCTTAACACTGAAGCTTTCTTT. Its translation: CASSPPRQLNTEAFF.

This clone is a singleton in its sample. The CDR3 loop reads CASSQVGGARYEQYF. The CDR3 coding sequence is TGTGCCAGCAGCCAAGTGGGCGGGGCGCGGTACGAGCAGTACTTC. This chain connects TRBV14 to TRBJ2-7; D may be TRBD2 (6 bases). This CDR3 has 15 amino acids. The V gene's germline CDR1 is SGHDN and CDR2 FVKESK. The V end was cut by 1 base, the J end by 4 bases, with 14 bases between.

The V and J genes are TRBV27 and TRBJ2-1; TRBD1 agrees at 7 bases. CDR1 is MNHEY and CDR2 is SMNVEV in the germline V gene (reference sequence). This CDR3 spans 13 amino acids. Trimming cost V 2 bases and J 14 bases; bases outside gene matches: 9. This CDR3 is CASSLEPRGLEFF. The CDR3 DNA reads TGTGCCAGCAGTTTAGAGCCTAGGGGGCTGGAGTTCTTC.

This chain links TRBV5-4 with TRBJ2-5, with D hard to call. Germline loops: CDR1 SGHNT, CDR2 YYREEE (reference sequence). Deletions cut 4 bases from V and 0 bases from J, with 7 bases between. The CDR3 consists of 13 residues. For the CDR3, the DNA is TGTGCCAGCAGCGCCAGGTACCAAGAGACCCAGTACTTC. The encoded protein is CASSARYQETQYF.

A few counts support this clone. The chain uses TRBV9 and TRBJ2-3; D possibly corresponds to TRBD2 (5 bases). Trimming stripped 4 bases from V and 1 base from J, with 22 bases between. CDR1 and CDR2 from the germline V gene are SGDLS and YYNGEE. The length of the CDR3 is 18 residues. The chain's CDR3 is CASSRERGRAGGTDTQYF. In DNA form, the CDR3 reads TGTGCCAGCAGCCGAGAGAGAGGACGGGCCGGGGGCACAGATACGCAGTATTTT.

This chain joins TRBV6-6 and TRBJ2-5, with 8 bases matching TRBD1. Germline CDR1 is MNHNY and CDR2 is SVGAGI (reference sequence). With 5 bases clipped from V and 2 bases from J, the junction kept 4 bases outside the gene matches. The CDR3 covers 14 residues. This chain's CDR3 is CASSVTGVQETQYF. In nucleotides, the CDR3 is TGTGCCAGCAGTGTGACAGGGGTACAAGAGACCCAGTACTTC.

The chain has TRBV28 and TRBJ1-3; 9 bases agree with TRBD1. The V gene end was trimmed by 7 bases and the J gene end by 3 bases; junction bases not matched to a gene: 10. This CDR3 is 16 amino acids long. Germline V gene sequence: CDR1 MDHEN, CDR2 SYDVKM. The CDR3 is CASTGQGFIGGNTIYF. The CDR3 DNA reads as TGTGCCAGCACGGGACAGGGCTTTATCGGTGGAAACACCATATATTTT.